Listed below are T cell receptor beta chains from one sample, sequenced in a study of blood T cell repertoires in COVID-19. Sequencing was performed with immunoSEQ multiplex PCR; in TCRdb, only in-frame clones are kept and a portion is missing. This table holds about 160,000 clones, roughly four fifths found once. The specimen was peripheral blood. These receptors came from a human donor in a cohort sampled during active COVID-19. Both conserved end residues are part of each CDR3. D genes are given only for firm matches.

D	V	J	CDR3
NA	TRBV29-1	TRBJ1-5	CSVLDSSTNQPQHF
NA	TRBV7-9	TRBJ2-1	CASSYSGTLNEQFF
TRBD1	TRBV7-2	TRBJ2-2	CASGPGGTGELFF
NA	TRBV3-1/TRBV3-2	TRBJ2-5	CASSQTLATQETQYF
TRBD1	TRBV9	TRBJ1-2	CASSVDPGQGDSPINYGYTF
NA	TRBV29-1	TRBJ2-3	CSVPGDVGDTQYF
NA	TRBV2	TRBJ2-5	CASSARNQETQYF
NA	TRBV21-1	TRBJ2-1	CASTPRYNEQFF
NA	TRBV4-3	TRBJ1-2	CASSQDRGGGDGYTF
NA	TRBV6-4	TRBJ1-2	CASSKGDRTGYTF